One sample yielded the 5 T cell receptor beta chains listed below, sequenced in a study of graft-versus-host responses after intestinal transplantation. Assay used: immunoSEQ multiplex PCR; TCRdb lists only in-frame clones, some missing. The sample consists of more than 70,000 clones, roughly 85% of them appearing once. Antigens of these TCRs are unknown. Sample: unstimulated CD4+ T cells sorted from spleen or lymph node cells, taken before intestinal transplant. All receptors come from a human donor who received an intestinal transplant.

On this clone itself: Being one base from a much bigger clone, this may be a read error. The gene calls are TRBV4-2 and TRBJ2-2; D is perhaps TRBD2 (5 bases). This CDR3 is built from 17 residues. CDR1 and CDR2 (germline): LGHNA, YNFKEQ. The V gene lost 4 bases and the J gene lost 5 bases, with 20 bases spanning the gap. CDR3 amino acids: CASSRAGAALTTGELFF. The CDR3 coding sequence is TGTGCCAGCAGCCGGGCGGGCGCCGCCTTAACGACCGGGGAGCTGTTTTTT.

The CDR3 loop is CASTKTSSTDTQYF. The DNA of the CDR3 is TGTGCCAGCACCAAGACTAGTAGCACAGATACGCAGTATTTT. The chain employs TRBV2 and TRBJ2-3; a possible D gene is TRBD2 (6 bases). The CDR3 is made up of 14 amino acids. CDR1 and CDR2 (germline): SNHLY, FYNNEI. The V and J ends lost 7 bases and 0 bases respectively, with 11 bases between them.

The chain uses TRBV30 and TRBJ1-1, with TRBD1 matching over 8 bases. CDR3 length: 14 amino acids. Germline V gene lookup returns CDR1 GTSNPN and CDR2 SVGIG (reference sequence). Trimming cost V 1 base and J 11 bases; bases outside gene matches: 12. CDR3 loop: CAWSAEDRGRKAFF. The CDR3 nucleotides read TGTGCCTGGAGTGCGGAAGACAGGGGCCGAAAGGCTTTCTTT.

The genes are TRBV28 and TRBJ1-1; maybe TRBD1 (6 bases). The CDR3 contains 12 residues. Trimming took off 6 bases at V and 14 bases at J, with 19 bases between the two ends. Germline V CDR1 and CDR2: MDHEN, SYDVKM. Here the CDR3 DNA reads TGTGCCAGCAGCCGGGACATGGGTTCGATCTTCTTT. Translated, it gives CASSRDMGSIFF. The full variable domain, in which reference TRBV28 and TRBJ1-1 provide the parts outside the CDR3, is DVKVTQSSRYLVKRTGEKVFLECVQDMDHENMFWYRQDPGLGLRLIYFSYDVKMKEKGDIPEGYSVSREKKERFSLILESASTNQTSMYLCASSRDMGSIFFGQGTRLTVV.

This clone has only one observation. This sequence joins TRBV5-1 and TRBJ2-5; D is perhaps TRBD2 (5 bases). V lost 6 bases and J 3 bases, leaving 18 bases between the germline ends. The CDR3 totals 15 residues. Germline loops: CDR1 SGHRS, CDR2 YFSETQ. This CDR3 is CASTPTVAGEETQYF. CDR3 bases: TGCGCCAGCACCCCCACAGTCGCCGGGGAAGAGACCCAGTACTTC. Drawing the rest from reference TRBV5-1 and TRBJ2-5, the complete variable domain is KAGVTQTPRYLIKTRGQQVTLSCSPISGHRSVSWYQQTPGQGLQFLFEYFSETQRNKGNFPGRFSGRQFSNSRSEMNVSTLELGDSALYLCASTPTVAGEETQYFGPGTRLLVL.